This entry concerns a single T cell receptor beta chain. Its antigen is still unknown. The source of the sample is a study of cytomegalovirus exposure and HLA in healthy donors. Study information: Earlier findings included roughly 100 million unique TCR beta sequences obtained from 170 million or so T cells. Study results and caveats: Several of the most significant clusters were apparently associated with common viral pathogens in a later analysis. At a 0.05 false discovery rate, a later analysis found approximately 17,000 TCR beta sequences to be associated with HLA alleles.

Germline V gives CDR1 SEHNR, CDR2 FQNEAQ (reference sequence). The CDR3 is 13 amino acids. V dropped 5 bases and J dropped 10 bases, with 17 bases sitting between them. PCR employed 60 Vbeta and 13 Jbeta primers. Data came from immunoSEQ multiplex PCR; TCRdb stores just in-frame clones and leaves some out. The specimen's table records tens of thousands of clones. The chain links TRBV7-9 to TRBJ1-2; D is possibly TRBD1 (5 bases). The sequence was obtained from a man aged 45 to 65 in good health and CMV-seronegative. Specimen: PBMCs. The CDR3 nucleotides are TGTGCCAGCAGCGGTTGGACACTTACGGTCTACACCTTC. Protein: CASSGWTLTVYTF.